This T cell receptor (beta chain) was recovered during a study of identical twins. Whole-study results and caveats: Models, which agreed with sharing between unrelated individuals, nonetheless underestimated the out-of-frame TCR alpha sharing seen in monozygotic twins. Researchers reported excess low generation probability among twin-shared out-of-frame alpha sequences.

V was pared by 2 bases and J by 4 bases, with 14 bases between. Germline V gives CDR1 MNHNY, CDR2 SVGAGI (reference sequence). The CDR3 consists of 15 residues. This clonotype was recorded at least ten times. Its matching antigen is unknown. TCRdb re-derived calls from the 5' RACE reads in MiXCR, one entry per CDR3 protein. The repertoire holds a few hundred thousand distinct CDR3 sequences, with 8.5% to 10% as singletons. The chain carries TRBV6-6 and TRBJ1-1; a possible D gene is TRBD1 (6 bases). The sequenced sample consisted of naive T cells sorted from blood. The TCR sequence derives from a woman aged 50 to 60 in good health. The CDR3 DNA sequence: TGTGCCAGCAGTTACACGGCACAGGGACTCACTGAAGCTTTCTTT. Translating it yields CASSYTAQGLTEAFF.